The source of this TCR beta chain is a study of blood T cell repertoires in COVID-19. V was clipped by 4 bases and J by 8 bases, with 11 bases between them. Germline CDR1 and CDR2: SGHDN and FVKESK. The CDR3 has 13 residues. Libraries were prepared by immunoSEQ multiplex PCR; TCRdb keeps only in-frame clonotypes and omits some of them. The sample shows about 81,000 clones, about 84% of them seen only once. The clonotype comes from a human donor in a cohort sampled during active COVID-19. The V gene is TRBV14, the J gene TRBJ1-4; D remains ambiguous. The sequenced sample consisted of peripheral blood. For the CDR3, the DNA is TGTGCCAGCAGCCTCCTGAGATGGGAAAAACTGTTTTTT. Translation gives CASSLLRWEKLFF.